This TCR beta chain was profiled in a study of blood T cells in healthy people across ages. For the second PCR, which ran for about 6 to 11 cycles, a sample-barcoded 5' primer and a J-beta primer mix were used. All samples gave at least 2.5 million CDR3-containing paired-end reads. Using its own MiXCR run on the 5' RACE reads, TCRdb lists one record per CDR3 protein. This table holds approximately 810,000 distinct CDR3 sequences, about 30% found once. On this clonotype: This may be a read error, as it is one base from a much larger clone.

Per-sample PBMC isolation yielded at least 6.5 million cells. Input material: blood. The receptor was isolated from a woman over 75 in good health.

The CDR3 loop is CSAIQGLGYEQFF. DNA for the CDR3: TGCAGTGCCATACAGGGGCTGGGCTACGAGCAGTTCTTC. This rearrangement joins TRBV20-1 to TRBJ2-1; 7 nucleotides agree with TRBD1. The germline CDR1 and CDR2 sequences are DFQATT and SNEGSKA (reference sequence). The CDR3 extends over 13 amino acids. The V segment lost 6 bases and the J segment 10 bases; nucleotides outside the gene matches: 12.